The 32 T cell receptor beta chains listed next were all sequenced from one sample in a study of tumor-infiltrating lymphocytes in primary liver carcinoma. The input was 500 ng total RNA; TCR beta cDNA was made from it with a constant-region primer. Three rounds of nested multiplex PCR with slightly modified ARM-PCR produced TCR beta libraries. The opening two PCR rounds, about 11 cycles each, paired TRBV1-TRBV30 forward primers with a C-beta reverse primer. Using its own MiXCR run on the multiplex PCR reads, TCRdb lists one record per CDR3 protein. The table records just over 300,000 distinct CDR3 sequences, 50% to 75% of them present only once. Blood RNA was derived from unsorted whole blood, and germline DNA was extracted too. The sequenced sample consisted of peripheral blood. The receptor set was obtained from a woman under 40 with primary liver carcinoma and hepatitis B virus infection.

Note on this clonotype: This may come from a read error, since a much larger clone is one base off. The genes are TRBV12-3 or TRBV12-4 and TRBJ2-1; D is perhaps TRBD2 (6 bases). Trimming removed 7 bases from V and 5 bases from J, with 15 bases in between. The CDR3 is 14 residues long. The CDR3 DNA is TGTGCCAGCATCCTAGGATCGGGGGACAATGAGCAGTTCTTC. Translating it yields CASILGSGDNEQFF.

Note on this clonotype: Germline is not matched at one junction end, which may reflect a read error. The rearrangement uses TRBV11-3 and TRBJ2-3, with D unresolved. The CDR3 consists of 13 residues. Germline CDR1 reads SGHNT; CDR2 reads YENEEA. The DNA for the CDR3 is TGTGCCAGTAGCTTGGAGAACGGAGATACGCAGTATTTT. It codes for CASSLENGDTQYF.

This clonotype was found many times. The rearrangement links TRBV7-9 to TRBJ1-1; 8 nucleotides align to TRBD1. The V gene end was trimmed by 1 base and the J gene end by 11 bases; junction bases not matched to a gene: 9. CDR1 and CDR2 from the germline V gene are SEHNR and FQNEAQ (reference sequence). The CDR3 is 14 amino acids. The CDR3 reads CASSLEGTGGTAFF. CDR3 in DNA: TGTGCCAGCAGCTTAGAGGGAACAGGGGGTACGGCTTTCTTT.

As DNA, the CDR3 is TGTGCCAGCAGTGCAGAGTATTCGGGGACAGGGATGTATGAGCAGTTCTTC. It encodes CASSAEYSGTGMYEQFF. The V and J genes are TRBV6-1 and TRBJ2-1; 9 nucleotides agree with TRBD1. V trimming: 4 bases; J trimming: 8 bases; junction bases outside the gene matches: 15. The CDR3 runs 17 residues. Germline V CDR1 and CDR2: MNHNS, SASEGT.

The DNA for the CDR3 is TGTGCCAGCAGCTTGTCGGGATATAGCAATCAGCCCCAGCATTTT. It is translated as CASSLSGYSNQPQHF. The V and J genes are TRBV5-4 and TRBJ1-5; D gene unclear. Germline V gene lookup returns CDR1 SGHNT and CDR2 YYREEE (reference sequence). This CDR3 is 15 amino acids long. V shed 1 base and J shed 0 bases, with 8 bases lying between them.

As concerns this clonotype: This may stem from a read error, because a much larger clone lies one nucleotide away. This chain joins TRBV6-2 or TRBV6-3 and TRBJ2-7; 15 bases align to TRBD2. This CDR3 contains 16 residues. Germline values: CDR1 MNHEY, CDR2 SVGEGT. Unmatched junction bases numbered 2, after V lost 2 bases and J lost 3 bases. The DNA of the CDR3 is TGTGCCAGCAGTTACAGGGGACTAGCGGGAGGCTACGAGCAGTACTTC. Its protein is CASSYRGLAGGYEQYF.

Regarding this clonotype: A much larger clone is a single base away; this may be a read error. The chain links TRBV29-1 to TRBJ2-7, with D perhaps TRBD1 (6 bases). The CDR3 runs 14 residues. Trimming stripped 2 bases from V and 5 bases from J, with 16 bases between. The V gene's germline CDR1 is SQVTM and CDR2 ANQGSEA. Here the CDR3 DNA reads TGCAGCGTTGAATGGCAGGGGTTCCCCCACGAGCAGTACTTC. It is translated as CSVEWQGFPHEQYF.

The V gene is TRBV12-3 or TRBV12-4, the J gene TRBJ2-5; no reliable D call. V was trimmed by 1 base and J by 6 bases, leaving 3 bases between them. This CDR3 has 11 amino acids. CDR3 in amino acids: CASSLVQTQYF. CDR3 in DNA: TGTGCCAGCAGTTTAGTGCAGACCCAGTACTTC.

Note on this clonotype: One end of the junction varies from germline; a read error may be responsible. The V call is TRBV7-8, the J call TRBJ2-1; 16 nucleotides agree with TRBD2. Germline V gives CDR1 SGHVS, CDR2 FQNEAQ. The CDR3 is 19 amino acids. Here the CDR3 DNA reads TGTGCCAGCAGCCCGGGGACTAGCGGGAGGGCCGGGTCCTACAATAAGCAGTTCTTC. Protein product: CASSPGTSGRAGSYNKQFF.

In the case of this clonotype: The conserved phenylalanine or tryptophan is not found at the CDR3 terminus, so this likely reflects a read error. V usage is TRBV6-1 and J usage is TRBJ2-1, with TRBD2 matching over 8 bases. The CDR3 spans 15 residues. Germline V lookup: CDR1 MNHNS, CDR2 SASEGT. CDR3 nucleotide sequence: TGTGCCAGCGGTGAAGCCCCTACTAGCGGCAATGAGCAGTTCTTA. Protein product: CASGEAPTSGNEQFL.

This clonotype was found a few times. The CDR3: CASSQVAVQETQYF. The CDR3 DNA reads as TGTGCCAGCAGCCAGGTGGCTGTCCAAGAGACCCAGTACTTC. V gene TRBV5-6 combines with J gene TRBJ2-5; D is undetermined. CDR1 SGHDT and CDR2 YYEEEE come from the germline V gene. The CDR3 sequence is 14 residues long. Trimming took off 4 bases at V and 1 base at J, with 11 bases between the two ends.

The chain carries TRBV28 and TRBJ2-7; 8 bases fit TRBD1. V lost 6 bases, J lost 5 bases, and 12 bases stayed unmatched. The CDR3 covers 15 residues. Germline CDR1 is MDHEN and CDR2 is SYDVKM. The CDR3: CASRLTWTGFNEQYF. The CDR3 DNA is TGTGCCAGCAGATTAACCTGGACAGGGTTTAACGAGCAGTACTTC.

A remark on this clonotype: This may be a read error, as it is one base from a much larger clone. The chain joins TRBV12-3 or TRBV12-4 to TRBJ2-1; no clear D gene. There are 11 residues in the CDR3. CDR3: CVSSLRDEQFF. The CDR3 coding sequence is TGTGTCAGCAGTTTACGGGATGAGCAGTTCTTC.

With regard to this clonotype: This may stem from a read error, because a much larger clone lies one nucleotide away. The chain joins TRBV28 to TRBJ1-5, with D tentatively TRBD1 (5 bases). CDR1 and CDR2 from the germline V gene are MDHEN and SYDVKM. The CDR3 is made up of 15 amino acids. Here the CDR3 DNA reads TGTGCCAGCTGTTTTGAGGGGCGGAACAATCAGCCCCAGCATTTT. This encodes CASCFEGRNNQPQHF.

This clonotype was detected only a few times. This chain uses TRBV7-9 with TRBJ2-1; 7 bases match TRBD2. The V segment lost 5 bases and the J segment 7 bases; nucleotides outside the gene matches: 14. CDR1 SEHNR and CDR2 FQNEAQ come from the germline V gene (reference sequence). This CDR3 is built from 16 residues. CDR3 loop: CASSLLTSSLKNEQFF. Here the CDR3 DNA reads TGTGCCAGCAGCCTCTTGACTAGCTCCCTTAAGAATGAGCAGTTCTTC. Full variable domain (outside the CDR3, taken from reference TRBV7-9 and TRBJ2-1): DTGVSQNPRHKITKRGQNVTFRCDPISEHNRLYWYRQTLGQGPEFLTYFQNEAQLEKSRLLSDRFSAERPKGSFSTLEIQRTEQGDSAMYLCASSLLTSSLKNEQFFGPGTRLTVL.

This clonotype turned up a few times. The CDR3, as DNA: TGTGCCAGCAGGAATCAGGGGAGCTCTTCAGAGCTGTTTTTT. The encoded protein is CASRNQGSSSELFF. The chain uses TRBV12-3 or TRBV12-4 and TRBJ2-2; D is possibly TRBD1 (6 bases). This CDR3 spans 14 amino acids. Trimming took off 6 bases at V and 11 bases at J, with 19 bases between the two ends.

The chain recombines TRBV30 with TRBJ1-4; tentatively, D is TRBD1 (6 bases). The germline gives CDR1 GTSNPN, CDR2 SVGIG (reference sequence). This CDR3 comprises 15 residues. Trimming cost V 3 bases and J 8 bases, with 19 bases left between them. CDR3 loop: CAWRVAGARGEKLFF. The CDR3 DNA sequence: TGTGCCTGGAGAGTAGCAGGGGCCAGGGGAGAAAAACTGTTTTTT.

Concerning this clonotype itself: A clone one base away is much larger, so this may be a read error. This chain connects TRBV4-3 to TRBJ2-1, with D maybe TRBD1 (5 bases). V lost 4 bases, J lost 13 bases, and 17 bases lay in between. CDR1 and CDR2 (germline): LGHNA, YSLEER. The CDR3 has 13 amino acids. The CDR3 region is CASSLEKGNVQFF. The CDR3 DNA reads TGCGCCAGCAGCCTAGAGAAGGGGAATGTTCAGTTCTTC.

This clonotype came up a few times. The chain employs TRBV6-2 or TRBV6-3 and TRBJ2-1; 7 bases map to TRBD2. Trimming at V came to 6 bases and at J to 0 bases, leaving 11 bases not matched to a gene. Per the germline V gene, CDR1 is MNHEY and CDR2 is SVGEGT. CDR3 length equals 17 residues. CDR3 protein: CASRGPSSGSSYNEQFF. CDR3 DNA: TGTGCCAGCAGGGGACCCTCTAGCGGTAGCTCCTACAATGAGCAGTTCTTC.

This clonotype was counted ten times or more. CDR3 DNA: TGTGCCAGCTACAACCCGAGCCTTTCCTTCACTGAAGCTTTCTTT. As protein: CASYNPSLSFTEAFF. This chain uses TRBV6-6 with TRBJ1-1; D gene ambiguous. V lost 8 bases to trimming and J lost 4 bases, with 20 bases between them. The CDR3 runs 15 residues. Germline assignment: CDR1 MNHNY and CDR2 SVGAGI (reference sequence).

Remarks on this clonotype: One junction end disagrees with the germline gene, perhaps due to a read error. The chain employs TRBV29-1 and TRBJ2-1; no reliable D call. CDR3 length equals 13 residues. CDR1 SQVTM and CDR2 ANQGSEA come from the germline V gene. The CDR3 region has the DNA TGCAGTGTTGAAGATCTCGGGCACCATGAGCAGTTCTTC. This translates into CSVEDLGHHEQFF.

There are a few counts of this clonotype. The rearrangement links TRBV28 to TRBJ2-1, with TRBD2 identical over 13 bases. CDR1 is MDHEN and CDR2 is SYDVKM in the germline V gene. With 9 bases clipped from V and 9 bases from J, the junction kept 8 bases outside the gene matches. The CDR3 runs to 14 residues. CDR3 bases: TGTGCCAGTCGGACTAGCGGGAGCCCCAGTGAGCAGTTCTTC. Residues: CASRTSGSPSEQFF.

The CDR3 is CASSTGQDLAKSYEQYF. In nucleotides, the CDR3 is TGTGCCAGCAGCACCGGACAGGATTTAGCGAAATCATACGAGCAGTACTTC. The chain couples TRBV11-1 to TRBJ2-7, with 7 bases fitting TRBD1. The trim removed 5 bases at V and 4 bases at J, leaving 17 bases unmatched. CDR1 SGHAT and CDR2 FQDESV come from the germline V gene (reference sequence). The length of the CDR3 is 17 residues.

This clonotype was observed a handful of times. This rearrangement joins TRBV10-3 to TRBJ2-2; D unresolved. This CDR3 has 13 amino acids. Between the trimmed V and J ends, which lost 3 bases and 1 base, there was a span of 3 bases. Germline-derived CDR1 and CDR2 are ENHRY and SYGVKD. CDR3 in DNA: TGTGCCATCAGTGACTTGAACACCGGGGAGCTGTTTTTT. Protein sequence: CAISDLNTGELFF.

As concerns this clonotype: A much larger clone is a single base away; this may be a read error. This rearrangement joins TRBV4-2 to TRBJ2-5; 10 bases are a match to TRBD1. In germline, CDR1 is LGHNA, CDR2 YNFKEQ. This CDR3 is 16 amino acids long. The CDR3 sequence is CASSQRDRGLQEIQYF. Here the CDR3 DNA reads TGTGCCAGCAGCCAACGGGACAGGGGCCTCCAAGAGATCCAGTACTTC.

For this clonotype: At one end the junction does not follow the germline gene, possibly because of a read error. The rearrangement uses TRBV12-3 or TRBV12-4 and TRBJ1-2; D is undetermined. The CDR3 is 15 amino acids. The CDR3 here is CASSRGVLAVYGYTF. Written as DNA, the CDR3 is TGTGCCAGCTCCCGTGGTGTCCTCGCCGTTTATGGTTACACCTTC.

Worth noting for this clonotype: No conserved phenylalanine or tryptophan ends this CDR3, so it is likely a read error. The limits of the CDR3 on the DNA are not certain, so only TCRdb's listed CDR3 is given. J is TRBJ2-1 and V is TRBV11-2; TRBD2 reflects the table's D call only, with no check against the DNA. The CDR3 is 14 amino acids in total, end residues counted. Germline CDR1 SGHAT, CDR2 FQNNGV. The CDR3: CASSGTSGSPEQSL.

The genes are TRBV24-1 and TRBJ2-1, with 10 positions matching TRBD1. Germline trimming cut 7 bases from V and 6 bases from J; bases unmatched to any gene: 5. The V gene's germline CDR1 is KGHDR and CDR2 SFDVKD. The CDR3 is 14 residues long. CDR3 region: CATRGTGVLNEQFF. CDR3 DNA sequence: TGTGCCACCAGAGGGACAGGGGTCCTCAATGAGCAGTTCTTC.

As to this clonotype: A much larger clone differs by one base, so this may be a read error. This rearrangement joins TRBV6-2 or TRBV6-3 to TRBJ1-2; TRBD1 matches 8 bases. Per germline, CDR1 MNHEY and CDR2 SVGEGT. The CDR3 has 16 residues. The CDR3 protein is CASSPPQGATSYDYTF. The DNA for the CDR3 is TGTGCCAGCAGCCCCCCCCAGGGGGCGACCTCCTATGACTACACCTTC.

The rearrangement joins TRBV4-1 to TRBJ2-7, with D possibly being TRBD1 (6 bases). The CDR3 is 15 amino acids. Germline CDR1 MGHRA, CDR2 YSYEKL. Trimming left V 1 base short and J 6 bases short, with 16 bases between. For the CDR3, the DNA is TGCGCCAGCAGCCAAGGACAGGAGCCCTCGTCCGAGCAGTACTTC. It encodes CASSQGQEPSSEQYF.

J is TRBJ2-7 and V is TRBV11-1; D unclear. CDR1 is SGHAT and CDR2 is FQDESV in the germline V gene (reference sequence). The CDR3 is made up of 14 amino acids. The CDR3 spells CVNSLVTGTYEQYF. CDR3 DNA sequence: TGTGTCAACAGCTTAGTTACTGGGACCTACGAGCAGTACTTC.

This clonotype was picked up many times. The chain carries TRBV12-3 or TRBV12-4 and TRBJ2-7, with unresolved D. The CDR3 is 12 amino acids. V lost 3 bases and J lost 4, with 7 bases in between. The CDR3 DNA sequence: TGTGCCAGCAGTTTCTCGACATACGAGCAGTACTTC. It specifies CASSFSTYEQYF.